This TCR beta chain was captured by sequencing in a study of technical replicates of blood from a handful of donors. The repertoire was sequenced with immunoSEQ multiplex PCR; TCRdb's copy has only in-frame clones and lacks some. The sample has approximately 85,000 clones, 94% seen once; the top ten hold 0.2% to 0.3%. CDR3 length equals 15 residues. The ends lost 3 bases at V and 5 bases at J; junction bases unmatched: 5. Germline V lookup: CDR1 SGHTA, CDR2 FQGTGA. Source material: T cells isolated from PBMCs. The sequence came from a human donor in good health. The rearrangement links TRBV7-3 to TRBJ1-2, with 11 bases that match TRBD1. Here the CDR3 DNA reads TGTGCCAGCAGCTTCTCCGGGACAGGGGGTTATGGCTACACCTTC. Translation gives CASSFSGTGGYGYTF.